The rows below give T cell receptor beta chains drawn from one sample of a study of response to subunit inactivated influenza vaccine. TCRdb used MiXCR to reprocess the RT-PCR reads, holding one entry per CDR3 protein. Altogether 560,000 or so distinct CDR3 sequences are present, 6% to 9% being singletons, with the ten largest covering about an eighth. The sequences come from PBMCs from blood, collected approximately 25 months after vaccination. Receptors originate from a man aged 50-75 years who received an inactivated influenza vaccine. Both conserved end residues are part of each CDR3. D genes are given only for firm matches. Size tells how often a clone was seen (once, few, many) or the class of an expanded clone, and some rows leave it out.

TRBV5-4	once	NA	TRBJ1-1	TGTGCCAGCAGCCAAGCCCAGGGTTATAGGAACACTGAAGCTTTCTTT	CASSQAQGYRNTEAFF
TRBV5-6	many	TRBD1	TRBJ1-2	TGTGCCAGCAGCTTCCAGGGGGGCAACTATGGCTACACCTTC	CASSFQGGNYGYTF
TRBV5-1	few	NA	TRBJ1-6	TGCGCCAGCAGGACGGGGGTGACGGATTCACCCCTCCACTTT	CASRTGVTDSPLHF
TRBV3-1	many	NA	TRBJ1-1	TGTGCCAGCAGCCAACACATGGGCTTCACTGAAGCTTTCTTT	CASSQHMGFTEAFF
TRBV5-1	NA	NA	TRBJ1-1	TGCGCCAGCAGCCTACGGGACCCAAACACTGAAGCTTTCTTT	CASSLRDPNTEAFF
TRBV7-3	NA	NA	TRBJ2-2	TGTGCCAGCAGCCGGACCCGGGCCGGGGAGCTGTTTTTT	CASSRTRAGELFF
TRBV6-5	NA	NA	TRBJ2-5	TGTGCCAGCAGTTACGGGCGGGGGCGTGAAGAGACCCAGTACTTC	CASSYGRGREETQYF
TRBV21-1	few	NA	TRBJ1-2	TGTGCCAGCAGCAAAGAGGTCCCCTATGGCTACACCTTC	CASSKEVPYGYTF
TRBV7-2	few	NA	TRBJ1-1	TGTGCCAGCAGCCACGACCCGGGAGCCAACACTGAAGCTTTCTTT	CASSHDPGANTEAFF
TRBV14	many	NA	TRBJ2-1	TGTGCCAGCAGCCAAGTGTGGGGTTTGTCGAATGAGCAGTTCTTC	CASSQVWGLSNEQFF
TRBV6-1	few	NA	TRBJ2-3	TGTGCCAGCAAATCACAAACTAGCACAGATACGCAGTATTTT	CASKSQTSTDTQYF
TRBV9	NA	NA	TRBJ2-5	TGTGCCAGCAGCGTAGCGCCTCGCCTCCAAGAGACCCAGTACTTC	CASSVAPRLQETQYF
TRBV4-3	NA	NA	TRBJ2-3	TGCGCCAGCAGCCAAACCGAAGATACGCAGTATTTT	CASSQTEDTQYF
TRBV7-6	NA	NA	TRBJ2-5	TGTGCCAGCAGCTTAGCGGGAGAAGACCAAGAGACCCAGTACTTC	CASSLAGEDQETQYF
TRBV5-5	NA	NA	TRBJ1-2	TGTGCCAGCAGCCCACCAGACAGAAATGGCTACACCTTC	CASSPPDRNGYTF
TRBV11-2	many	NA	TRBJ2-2	TGTGCCAGCAGCCTTTCCCGACATCCATCCACCGGGGAGCTGTTTTTT	CASSLSRHPSTGELFF
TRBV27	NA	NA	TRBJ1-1	TGTGCCAGCAGAACCGAACACACTGAAGCTTTCTTT	CASRTEHTEAFF
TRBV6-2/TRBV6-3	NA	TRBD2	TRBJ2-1	TGTGCCAGCAGTTTTAGCGGGAGGCCCTACAATGAGCAGTTCTTC	CASSFSGRPYNEQFF
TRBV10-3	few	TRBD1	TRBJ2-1	TGTGCCATCAGTTGGACAGGGAACTCCTACAATGAGCAGTTCTTC	CAISWTGNSYNEQFF
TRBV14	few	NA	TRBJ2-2	TGTGCCAGCAGCCTGGCTCGCCCCGGGACTCTCACCGGGGAGCTGTTTTTT	CASSLARPGTLTGELFF
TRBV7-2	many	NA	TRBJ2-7	TGTGCCAGCAGCTTAGTTGATAACTACGAGCAGTACTTC	CASSLVDNYEQYF
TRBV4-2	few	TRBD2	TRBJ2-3	TGTGCCAGCAGCCGCGGGACTAGTCGAGGCACAGATACGCAGTATTTT	CASSRGTSRGTDTQYF
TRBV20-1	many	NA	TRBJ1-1	TGCAGTGCTAGAGAAGGTCAATATACTGAAGCTTTCTTT	CSAREGQYTEAFF
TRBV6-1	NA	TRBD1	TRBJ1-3	TGTGCCAGCACCGCAGGGGGCCTTGATGGAAACACCATATATTTT	CASTAGGLDGNTIYF
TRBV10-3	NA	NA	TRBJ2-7	TGTGCCATCAGTAGGGCGGGGTACGAGCAGTACTTC	CAISRAGYEQYF
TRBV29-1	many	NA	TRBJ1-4	TGCAGCGGTGGGGCAACTAATGAAAAACTGTTTTTT	CSGGATNEKLFF
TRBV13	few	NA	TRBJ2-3	TGTGCCAGCAGCAGACTGGAGGGGGCCGGGGGAGATACGCAGTATTTT	CASSRLEGAGGDTQYF